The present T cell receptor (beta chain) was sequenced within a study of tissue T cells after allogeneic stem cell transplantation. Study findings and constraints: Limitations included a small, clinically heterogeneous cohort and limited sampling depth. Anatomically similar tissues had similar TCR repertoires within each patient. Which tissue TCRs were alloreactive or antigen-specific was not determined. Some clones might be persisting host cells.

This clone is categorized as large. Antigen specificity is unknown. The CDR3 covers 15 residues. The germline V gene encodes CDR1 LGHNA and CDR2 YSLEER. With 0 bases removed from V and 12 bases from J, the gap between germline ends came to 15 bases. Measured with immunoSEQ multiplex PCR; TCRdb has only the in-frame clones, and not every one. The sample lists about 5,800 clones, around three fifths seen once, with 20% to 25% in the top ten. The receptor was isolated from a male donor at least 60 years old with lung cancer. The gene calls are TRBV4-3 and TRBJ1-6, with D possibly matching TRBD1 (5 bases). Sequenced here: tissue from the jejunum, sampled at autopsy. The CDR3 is CASSQDRQGTQPLHF. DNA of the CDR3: TGCGCCAGCAGCCAAGATCGTCAGGGAACACAACCCCTCCACTTT.